This TCR beta chain was identified during a study of CD8+CD57+ T cells in acquired aplastic anemia. Study results and limitations: Significance was not reached for CD8+ Simpson's diversity between patients and controls. Overlap between patients and controls comprised about 30 CD8+ CDR3 sequences.

This CDR3 spans 15 amino acids. CDR1 and CDR2 from the germline V gene are SNHLY and FYNNEI. With V trimmed by 7 bases and J by 3 bases, 10 bases remained unmatched. This clonotype was seen once. Its antigen is not known. Genomic DNA, the template, was used for profiling of the TCR beta VDJ and CDR3. TCRdb redid the calling of the reads with MiXCR, one entry per CDR3 protein. The profile shows around 200,000 distinct CDR3 sequences, around 50% of them singletons. The authors sequenced patients whose flow cytometry had shown CD8+CD57+ cell expansion. This sequence joins TRBV2 and TRBJ2-7; 9 nucleotides align to TRBD2. The clonotype originates from a human donor with aplastic anemia. Sequencing was done on a sample of sorted CD4+, CD8+, or CD8+CD57+ T cells (not recorded which) from PBMCs. CDR3 bases: TGTGCCAGCAAAAATCGGGCGGGAGGGGTCTACGAGCAGTACTTC. Translated, it gives CASKNRAGGVYEQYF.